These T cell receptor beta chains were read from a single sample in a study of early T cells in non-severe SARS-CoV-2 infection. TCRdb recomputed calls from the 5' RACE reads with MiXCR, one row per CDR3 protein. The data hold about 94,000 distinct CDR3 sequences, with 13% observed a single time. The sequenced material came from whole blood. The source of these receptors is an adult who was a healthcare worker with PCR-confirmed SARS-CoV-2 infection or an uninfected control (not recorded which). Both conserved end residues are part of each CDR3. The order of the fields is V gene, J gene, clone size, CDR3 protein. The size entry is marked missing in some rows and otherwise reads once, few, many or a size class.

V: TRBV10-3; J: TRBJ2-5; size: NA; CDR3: CAIGPGGETQYF
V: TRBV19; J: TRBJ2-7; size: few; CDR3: CASSETGTGGREQYF
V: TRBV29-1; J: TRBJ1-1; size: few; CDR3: CSVDLQGNTEAFF
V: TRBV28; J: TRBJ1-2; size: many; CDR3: CASSPAGHSNYGYTF
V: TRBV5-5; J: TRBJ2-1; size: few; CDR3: CASSLGGQGARGQFF
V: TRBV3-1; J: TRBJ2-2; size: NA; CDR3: CASSLQGGDTGELFF
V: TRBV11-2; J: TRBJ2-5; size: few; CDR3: CASSPWTSGGLTQYF
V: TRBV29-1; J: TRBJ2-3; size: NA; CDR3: CSGIPGQGADTQYF
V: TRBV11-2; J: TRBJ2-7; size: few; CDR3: CASSLGSLHYEQYF
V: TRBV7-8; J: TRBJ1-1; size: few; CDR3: CASSPRDRMNTEAFF
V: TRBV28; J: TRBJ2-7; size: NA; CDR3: CASNCEQYF
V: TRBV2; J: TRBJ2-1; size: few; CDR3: CASSPRAGGFNNEQFF
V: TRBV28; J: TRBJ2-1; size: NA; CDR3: CASSFKSTGTGNRDEQFF
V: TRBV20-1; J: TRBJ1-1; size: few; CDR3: CSAAQGADTEAFF
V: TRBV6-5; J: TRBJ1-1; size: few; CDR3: CATGRGDTEAFF
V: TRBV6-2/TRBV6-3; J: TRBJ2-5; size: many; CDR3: CASSSDWAGAQYF
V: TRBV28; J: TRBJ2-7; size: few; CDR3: CASSPPGVDYEQYF
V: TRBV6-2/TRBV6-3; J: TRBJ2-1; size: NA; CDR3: CASSPWPAGEQFF
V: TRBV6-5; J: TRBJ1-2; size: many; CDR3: CASSYARGYGYTF
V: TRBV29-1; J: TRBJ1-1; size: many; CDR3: CSVGGVGRMNTEAFF
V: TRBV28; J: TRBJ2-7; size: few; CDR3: CASTLTGTASYEQYF
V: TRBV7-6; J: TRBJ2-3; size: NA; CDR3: CASSPRLAGGSDTQYF
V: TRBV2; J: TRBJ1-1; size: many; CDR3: CASNPPASLNTEAFF
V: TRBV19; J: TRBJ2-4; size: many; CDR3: CASNSGALVGNIQYF
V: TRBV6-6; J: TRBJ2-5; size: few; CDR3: CASSSLPPYQETQYF
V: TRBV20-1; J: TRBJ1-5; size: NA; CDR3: CSAEPTGPNQPQHF
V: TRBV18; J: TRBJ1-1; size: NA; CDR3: CASSQRTGKAFF
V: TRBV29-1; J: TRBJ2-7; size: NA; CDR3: CSVLTGTEQYF
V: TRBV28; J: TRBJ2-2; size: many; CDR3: CASSLPRLAGGPGELFF
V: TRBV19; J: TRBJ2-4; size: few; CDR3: CASSPRGVDIQYF
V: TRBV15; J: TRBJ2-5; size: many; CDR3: CATSRVLRETQYF
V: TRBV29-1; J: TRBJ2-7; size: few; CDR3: CSVEGRGGLVGYEQYF
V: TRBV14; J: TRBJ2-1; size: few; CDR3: CASSPGTGAGGQFF
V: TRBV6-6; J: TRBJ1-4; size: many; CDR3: CASRGGEKLFF
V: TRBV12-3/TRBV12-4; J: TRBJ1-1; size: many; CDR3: CASSRDTALFEAFF
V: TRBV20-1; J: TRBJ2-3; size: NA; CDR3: CSASAGFTDTQYF
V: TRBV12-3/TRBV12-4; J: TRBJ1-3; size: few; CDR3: CASRPAPGQGMRNTIYF
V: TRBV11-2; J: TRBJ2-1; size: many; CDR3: CASSLRLAGGDEQFF
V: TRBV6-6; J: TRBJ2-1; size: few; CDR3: CASSYEVLAETYNEQFF
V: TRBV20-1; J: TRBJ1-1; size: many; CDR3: CSATGAGAEAFF
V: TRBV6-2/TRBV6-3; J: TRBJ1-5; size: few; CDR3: CASSHGQGEQPQHF
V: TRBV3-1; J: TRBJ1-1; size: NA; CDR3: CASSRLWDTEAFF
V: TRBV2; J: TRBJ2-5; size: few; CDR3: CASAIETQYF
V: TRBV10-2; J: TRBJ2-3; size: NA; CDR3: CASSESTPPKDTQYF
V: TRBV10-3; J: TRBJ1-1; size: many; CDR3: CAARGPNTEAFF